The 14 T cell receptor beta chains given below trace back to one sample, sequenced in a study of CD8 T cells in ankylosing spondylitis. Each CDR3 protein gets one entry after TCRdb re-called the 5' RACE reads with MiXCR. The table lists about 340,000 distinct CDR3 sequences, roughly 15% of them singletons. The sample taken for sequencing was blood, either unsorted or a sorted T cell fraction (not recorded which). Receptors were obtained from a male donor with ankylosing spondylitis or in good health (not recorded which).

The CDR3 DNA follows: TGCGCCAGCAGCTTGGGGGGACAGGGACGAGATACGCAGTATTTT. This codes for CASSLGGQGRDTQYF. The chain uses TRBV5-1 and TRBJ2-3, with TRBD1 matching 9 bases. The CDR3 totals 15 residues. V gave up 0 bases and J gave up 5 bases; unmatched junction bases: 4. Germline-derived CDR1 and CDR2 are SGHRS and YFSETQ.

This clonotype showed up just a few times. This chain uses TRBV5-1 with TRBJ1-6, with D perhaps matching TRBD1 (5 bases). From germline, CDR1 is SGHRS and CDR2 YFSETQ. The CDR3 consists of 14 residues. V lost 4 bases and J lost 10, with 15 bases in between. The CDR3 DNA reads TGCGCCAGCAGCCCCGCTGGACACGGATCACCCCTCCACTTT. Translation gives CASSPAGHGSPLHF.

This chain joins TRBV7-2 and TRBJ2-1, with 8 bases lining up with TRBD2. V trimming: 5 bases; J trimming: 0 bases; junction bases outside the gene matches: 6. Germline V lookup: CDR1 SGHTA, CDR2 FQGNSA. The CDR3 runs to 16 residues. The CDR3 sequence: CASSPEAGGSYNEQFF. The CDR3 nucleotides read TGTGCCAGCAGCCCAGAGGCGGGGGGCTCCTACAATGAGCAGTTCTTC.

This chain links TRBV5-1 with TRBJ2-3; 8 bases match TRBD2. Germline V lookup: CDR1 SGHRS, CDR2 YFSETQ. The CDR3 spans 15 residues. J was trimmed by 2 bases and V by 3 bases; bases with no gene match: 5. CDR3 protein: CASSSGGPNTDTQYF. The CDR3 DNA sequence: TGCGCCAGCAGCTCGGGAGGGCCCAACACAGATACGCAGTATTTT.

In its sample, this clonotype was seen many times. The rearrangement uses TRBV5-1 and TRBJ1-1; D not resolved. This CDR3 spans 15 amino acids. V dropped 0 bases and J dropped 4 bases, with 13 bases sitting between them. The germline CDR1 and CDR2 sequences are SGHRS and YFSETQ. CDR3 loop: CASSLELKGGTEAFF. Here the CDR3 DNA reads TGCGCCAGCAGCTTGGAACTAAAGGGCGGCACTGAAGCTTTCTTT.

In this sample, this clonotype turned up a few times. The chain combines TRBV29-1 with TRBJ1-1; D uncertain. V lost 3 bases to trimming and J lost 6 bases, with 17 bases between them. The CDR3 is 14 residues long. From germline, CDR1 is SQVTM and CDR2 ANQGSEA. The CDR3 sequence is CSVESRGIRAEAFF. CDR3 sequence (DNA): TGCAGCGTTGAGTCGCGGGGTATAAGAGCTGAAGCTTTCTTT.

This clonotype was picked up a small number of times. The chain employs TRBV18 and TRBJ2-5; no firm D call. V dropped 5 bases and J dropped 4 bases, with 8 bases sitting between them. Germline V gene lookup returns CDR1 KGHSH and CDR2 LQKENI. CDR3 size: 12 residues. The CDR3 region is CASSRMGETQYF. The CDR3 bases are TGTGCCAGCTCAAGGATGGGAGAGACCCAGTACTTC.

Only a few counts were recorded for this clonotype. The chain recombines TRBV3-1 with TRBJ2-5, with TRBD2 identical over 8 bases. Trimming took 1 base from V and 3 from J; bases not matched to a gene: 13. Germline lookup yields CDR1 LGHDT and CDR2 YNNKEL (reference sequence). The CDR3 spans 18 residues. CDR3 sequence reads: CASSQVASGGSIEETQYF. The CDR3 coding sequence is TGTGCCAGCAGCCAAGTCGCCAGCGGGGGAAGCATCGAAGAGACCCAGTACTTC.

About this clonotype itself: Because the CDR3's place on the DNA is in doubt, the DNA is left out and the CDR3 is given as listed by TCRdb. J is TRBJ1-1 and V is TRBV21-1; TRBD1, as called in the table, went unchecked against the DNA. TRBV21-1 has pseudogene status. Counting both end residues, the CDR3 totals 15 amino acids. The CDR3 sequence is CASSTGVGSGAEAFF.

As DNA, the CDR3 is TGTGCCAGCAGGGGGACAGGGCGGAGATACGAGCAGTACTTC. Its translation: CASRGTGRRYEQYF. V usage is TRBV12-3 or TRBV12-4 and J usage is TRBJ2-7, with 9 bases lining up with TRBD1. Germline trimming cut 6 bases from V and 4 bases from J; bases unmatched to any gene: 7. The length of the CDR3 is 14 residues.

The J gene is TRBJ2-1, the V gene TRBV12-3 or TRBV12-4; 12 nucleotides match TRBD2. V lost 6 bases, J lost 5 bases, and 8 bases stayed unmatched. The CDR3 loop spans 16 amino acids. The CDR3 DNA reads TGTGCCAGCAGCCCCAGGACTAGCGGGAACAACAATGAGCAGTTCTTC. Amino acids: CASSPRTSGNNNEQFF.

This clonotype occurred a few times. The rearrangement joins TRBV5-1 to TRBJ1-2; D is possibly TRBD1 (6 bases). The CDR3 is made up of 15 amino acids. V was shortened by 4 bases and J by 6 bases, with 19 bases between the two germline ends. Germline V gives CDR1 SGHRS, CDR2 YFSETQ. The CDR3 DNA sequence: TGCGCCAGCAGCCACTCGAACAGGGCCGTCGATGGCTACACCTTC. Amino acid sequence: CASSHSNRAVDGYTF. Using reference TRBV5-1 and TRBJ1-2 for the parts outside the CDR3, the full variable domain is KAGVTQTPRYLIKTRGQQVTLSCSPISGHRSVSWYQQTPGQGLQFLFEYFSETQRNKGNFPGRFSGRQFSNSRSEMNVSTLELGDSALYLCASSHSNRAVDGYTFGSGTRLTVV.

This clonotype turned up a few times. This rearrangement joins TRBV5-6 to TRBJ1-6; 10 bases are shared with TRBD1. Germline CDR1 is SGHDT and CDR2 is YYEEEE. V shed 5 bases, J shed 10 bases, and the junction held 6 bases outside the gene matches. CDR3 length: 14 amino acids. CDR3 nucleotides: TGTGCCAGCAGACTGACAGGGGGCGAATCACCCCTCCACTTT. Protein sequence: CASRLTGGESPLHF.

This clonotype was seen a handful of times. This sequence joins TRBV24-1 and TRBJ2-1, with 9 positions matching TRBD1. Germline V gene sequence: CDR1 KGHDR, CDR2 SFDVKD. J was trimmed by 2 bases and V by 3 bases; bases with no gene match: 4. The CDR3 consists of 16 residues. The CDR3 loop is CATSDPRTGAYNEQFF. The CDR3, as DNA: TGTGCCACCAGTGATCCCAGGACAGGGGCCTACAATGAGCAGTTCTTC.